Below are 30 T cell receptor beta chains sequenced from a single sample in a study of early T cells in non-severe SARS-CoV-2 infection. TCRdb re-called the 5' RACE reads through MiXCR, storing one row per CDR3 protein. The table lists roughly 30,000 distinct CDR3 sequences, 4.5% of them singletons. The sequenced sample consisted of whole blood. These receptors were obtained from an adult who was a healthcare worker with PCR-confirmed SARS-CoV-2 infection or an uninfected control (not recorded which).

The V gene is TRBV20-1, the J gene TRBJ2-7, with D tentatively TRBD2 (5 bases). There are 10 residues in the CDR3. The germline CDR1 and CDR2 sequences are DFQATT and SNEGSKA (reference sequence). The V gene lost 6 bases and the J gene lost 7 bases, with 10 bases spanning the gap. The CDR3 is CSAAPGEQYF. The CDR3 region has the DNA TGCAGTGCAGCTCCGGGGGAGCAGTACTTC.

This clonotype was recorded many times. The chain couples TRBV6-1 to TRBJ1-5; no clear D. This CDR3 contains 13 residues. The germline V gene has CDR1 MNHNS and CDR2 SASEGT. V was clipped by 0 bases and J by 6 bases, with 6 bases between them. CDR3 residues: CASSEAGPQPQHF. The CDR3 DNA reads TGTGCCAGCAGTGAAGCCGGCCCTCAGCCCCAGCATTTT.

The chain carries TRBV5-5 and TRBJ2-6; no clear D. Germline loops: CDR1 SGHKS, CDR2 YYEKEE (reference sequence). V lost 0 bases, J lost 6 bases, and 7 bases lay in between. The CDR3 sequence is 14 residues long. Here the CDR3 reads CASSLGGKANVLTF. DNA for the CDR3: TGTGCCAGCAGCTTGGGGGGAAAGGCCAACGTCCTGACTTTC.

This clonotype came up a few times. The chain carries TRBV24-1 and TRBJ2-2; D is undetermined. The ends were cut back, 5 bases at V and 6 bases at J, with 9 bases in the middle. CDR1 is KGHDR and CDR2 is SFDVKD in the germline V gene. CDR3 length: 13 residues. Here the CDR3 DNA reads TGTGCCACCAGTGGAAGAGGCGCCGGGGAGCTGTTTTTT. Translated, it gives CATSGRGAGELFF.

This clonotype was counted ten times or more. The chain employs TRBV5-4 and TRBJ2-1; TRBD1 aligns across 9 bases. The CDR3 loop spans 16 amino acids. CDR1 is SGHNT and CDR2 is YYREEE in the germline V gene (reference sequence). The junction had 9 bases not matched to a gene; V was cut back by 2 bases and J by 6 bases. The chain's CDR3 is CASSLGGTGTANEQFF. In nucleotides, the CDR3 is TGTGCCAGCAGCTTAGGAGGGACAGGGACCGCCAATGAGCAGTTCTTC.

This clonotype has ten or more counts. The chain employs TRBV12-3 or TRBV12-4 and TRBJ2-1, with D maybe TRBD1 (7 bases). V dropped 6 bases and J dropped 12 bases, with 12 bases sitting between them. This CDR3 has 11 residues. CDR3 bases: TGTGCCAGCAGGGAGGGGGCTGGGCAGTTCTTC. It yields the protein CASREGAGQFF.

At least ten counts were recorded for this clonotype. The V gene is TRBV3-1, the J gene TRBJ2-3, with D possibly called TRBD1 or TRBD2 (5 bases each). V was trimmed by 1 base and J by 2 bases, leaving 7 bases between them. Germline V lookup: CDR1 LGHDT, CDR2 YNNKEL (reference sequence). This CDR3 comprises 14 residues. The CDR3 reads CASSQGGPTDTQYF. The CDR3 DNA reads TGTGCCAGCAGCCAAGGGGGACCCACAGATACGCAGTATTTT.

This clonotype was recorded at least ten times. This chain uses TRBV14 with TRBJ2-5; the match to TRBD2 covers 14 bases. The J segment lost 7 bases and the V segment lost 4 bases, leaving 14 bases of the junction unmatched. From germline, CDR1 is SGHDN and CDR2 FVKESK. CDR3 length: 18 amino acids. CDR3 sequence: CASSRGLAGVRNRVTQYF. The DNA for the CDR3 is TGTGCCAGCAGCCGGGGACTAGCGGGAGTACGAAATCGGGTGACCCAGTACTTC.

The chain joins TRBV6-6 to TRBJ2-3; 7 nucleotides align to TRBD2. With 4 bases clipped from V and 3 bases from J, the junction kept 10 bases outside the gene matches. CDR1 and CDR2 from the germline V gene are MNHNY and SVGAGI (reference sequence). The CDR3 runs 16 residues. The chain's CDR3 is CASSWGWREKTDTQYF. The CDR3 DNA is TGTGCCAGCAGTTGGGGATGGCGGGAGAAAACAGATACGCAGTATTTT.

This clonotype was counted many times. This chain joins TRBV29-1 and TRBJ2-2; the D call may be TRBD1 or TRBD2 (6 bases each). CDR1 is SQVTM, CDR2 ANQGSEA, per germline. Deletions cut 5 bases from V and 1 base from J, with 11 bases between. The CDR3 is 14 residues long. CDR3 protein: CSVSGGGNTGELFF. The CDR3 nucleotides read TGCAGCGTTTCAGGAGGGGGGAACACCGGGGAGCTGTTTTTT.

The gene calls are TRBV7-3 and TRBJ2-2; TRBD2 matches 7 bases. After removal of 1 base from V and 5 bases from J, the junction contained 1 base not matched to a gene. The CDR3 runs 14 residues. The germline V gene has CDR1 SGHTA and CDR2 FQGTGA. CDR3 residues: CASSLSGGTGELFF. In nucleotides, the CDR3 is TGTGCCAGCAGCTTAAGCGGGGGAACCGGGGAGCTGTTTTTT.

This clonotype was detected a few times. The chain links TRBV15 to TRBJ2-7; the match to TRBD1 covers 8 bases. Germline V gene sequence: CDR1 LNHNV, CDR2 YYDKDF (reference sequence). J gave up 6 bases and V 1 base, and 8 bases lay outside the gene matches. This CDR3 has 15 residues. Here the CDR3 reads CATSRGRDRPLEQYF. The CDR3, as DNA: TGTGCCACCAGCAGAGGACGGGACAGGCCCCTCGAGCAGTACTTC. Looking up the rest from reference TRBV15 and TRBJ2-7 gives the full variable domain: DAMVIQNPRYQVTQFGKPVTLSCSQTLNHNVMYWYQQKSSQAPKLLFHYYDKDFNNEADTPDNFQSRRPNTSFCFLDIRSPGLGDTAMYLCATSRGRDRPLEQYFGPGTRLTVT.

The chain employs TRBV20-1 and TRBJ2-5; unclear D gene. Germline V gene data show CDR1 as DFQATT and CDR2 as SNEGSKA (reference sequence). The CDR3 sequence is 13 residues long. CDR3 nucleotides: TGCTCAACCCAACTCTGGTCGCAAGAGACCCAGTACTTC. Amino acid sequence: CSTQLWSQETQYF.

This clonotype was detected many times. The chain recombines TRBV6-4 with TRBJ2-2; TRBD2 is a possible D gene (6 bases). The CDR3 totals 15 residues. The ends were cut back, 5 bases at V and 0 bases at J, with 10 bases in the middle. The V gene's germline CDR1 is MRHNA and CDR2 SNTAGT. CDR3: CASSRDLANTGELFF. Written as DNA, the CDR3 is TGTGCCAGCAGTAGGGACTTAGCGAACACCGGGGAGCTGTTTTTT.

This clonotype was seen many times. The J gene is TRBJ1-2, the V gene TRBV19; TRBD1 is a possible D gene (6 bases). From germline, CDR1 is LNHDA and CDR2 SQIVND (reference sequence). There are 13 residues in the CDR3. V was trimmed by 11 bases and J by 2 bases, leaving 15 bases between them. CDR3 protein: CASQPRGNYGYTF. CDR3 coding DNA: TGTGCCTCCCAACCCAGGGGAAACTATGGCTACACCTTC.

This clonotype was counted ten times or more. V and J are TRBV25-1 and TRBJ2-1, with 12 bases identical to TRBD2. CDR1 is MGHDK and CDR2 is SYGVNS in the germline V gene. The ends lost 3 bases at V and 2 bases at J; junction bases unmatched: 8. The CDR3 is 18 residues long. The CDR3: CASSEPTSGRRTYNEQFF. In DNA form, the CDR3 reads TGTGCCAGCAGTGAGCCGACTAGCGGGAGAAGGACCTACAATGAGCAGTTCTTC.

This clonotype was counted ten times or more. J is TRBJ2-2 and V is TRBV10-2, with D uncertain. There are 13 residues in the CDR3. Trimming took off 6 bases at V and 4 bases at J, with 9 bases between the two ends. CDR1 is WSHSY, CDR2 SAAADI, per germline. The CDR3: CASSYQSTGELFF. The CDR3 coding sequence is TGCGCCAGCAGCTATCAGTCCACCGGGGAGCTGTTTTTT.

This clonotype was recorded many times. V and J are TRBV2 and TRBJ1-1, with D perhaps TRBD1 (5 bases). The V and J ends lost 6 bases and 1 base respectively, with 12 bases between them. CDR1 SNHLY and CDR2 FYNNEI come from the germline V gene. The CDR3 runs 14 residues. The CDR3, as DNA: TGTGCCAGCAGCTCCCAAACAGGGAACACTGAAGCTTTCTTT. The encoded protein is CASSSQTGNTEAFF. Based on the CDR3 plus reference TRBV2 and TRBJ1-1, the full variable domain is EPEVTQTPSHQVTQMGQEVILRCVPISNHLYFYWYRQILGQKVEFLVSFYNNEISEKSEIFDDQFSVERPDGSNFTLKIRSTKLEDSAMYFCASSSQTGNTEAFFGQGTRLTVV.

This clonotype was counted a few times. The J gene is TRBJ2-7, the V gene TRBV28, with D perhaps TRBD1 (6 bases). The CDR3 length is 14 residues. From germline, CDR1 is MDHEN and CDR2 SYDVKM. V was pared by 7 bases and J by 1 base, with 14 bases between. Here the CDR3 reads CASTLTGPSYEQYF. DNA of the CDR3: TGTGCCAGCACCTTGACAGGTCCGTCCTACGAGCAGTACTTC.

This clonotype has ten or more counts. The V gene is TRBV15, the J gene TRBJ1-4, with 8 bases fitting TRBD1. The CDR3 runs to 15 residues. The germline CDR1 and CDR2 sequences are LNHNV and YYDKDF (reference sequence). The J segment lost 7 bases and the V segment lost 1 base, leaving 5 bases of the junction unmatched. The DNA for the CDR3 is TGTGCCACCAGCAGAGGGACAGGGAGTAGTGAAAAACTGTTTTTT. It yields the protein CATSRGTGSSEKLFF.

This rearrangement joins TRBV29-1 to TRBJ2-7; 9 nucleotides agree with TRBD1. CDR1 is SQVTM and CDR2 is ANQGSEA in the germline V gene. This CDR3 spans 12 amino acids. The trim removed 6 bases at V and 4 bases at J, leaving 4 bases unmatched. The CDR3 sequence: CSVQQGAYEQYF. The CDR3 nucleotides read TGCAGCGTCCAACAGGGGGCGTACGAGCAGTACTTC.

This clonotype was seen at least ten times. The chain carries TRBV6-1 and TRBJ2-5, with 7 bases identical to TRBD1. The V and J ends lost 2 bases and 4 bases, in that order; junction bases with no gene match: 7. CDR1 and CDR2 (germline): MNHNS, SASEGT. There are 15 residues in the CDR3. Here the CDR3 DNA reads TGTGCCAGCAGTGAAAGGAGACCAGGGGGAGAGACCCAGTACTTC. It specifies CASSERRPGGETQYF.

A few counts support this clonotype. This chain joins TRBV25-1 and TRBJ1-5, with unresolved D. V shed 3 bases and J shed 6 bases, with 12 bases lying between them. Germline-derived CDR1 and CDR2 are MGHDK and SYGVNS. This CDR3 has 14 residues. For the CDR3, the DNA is TGTGCCAGCAGTGATGAGGGCGCAGGTCAGCCCCAGCATTTT. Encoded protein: CASSDEGAGQPQHF. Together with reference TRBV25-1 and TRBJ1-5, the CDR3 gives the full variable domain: EADIYQTPRYLVIGTGKKITLECSQTMGHDKMYWYQQDPGMELHLIHYSYGVNSTEKGDLSSESTVSRIRTEHFPLTLESARPSHTSQYLCASSDEGAGQPQHFGDGTRLSIL.

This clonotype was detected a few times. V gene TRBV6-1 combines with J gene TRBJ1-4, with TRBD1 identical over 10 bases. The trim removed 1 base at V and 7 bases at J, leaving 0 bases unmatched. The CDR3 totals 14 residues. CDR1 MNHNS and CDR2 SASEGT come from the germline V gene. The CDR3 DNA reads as TGTGCCAGCAGTGAAGGACAGGGGGCTGAAAAACTGTTTTTT. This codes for CASSEGQGAEKLFF.

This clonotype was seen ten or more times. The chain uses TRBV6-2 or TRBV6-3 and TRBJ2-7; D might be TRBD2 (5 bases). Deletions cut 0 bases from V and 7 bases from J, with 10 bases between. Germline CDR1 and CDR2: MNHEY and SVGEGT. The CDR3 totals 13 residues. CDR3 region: CASSYSRAREQYF. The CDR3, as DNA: TGTGCCAGCAGTTACTCGAGGGCGAGGGAGCAGTACTTC.

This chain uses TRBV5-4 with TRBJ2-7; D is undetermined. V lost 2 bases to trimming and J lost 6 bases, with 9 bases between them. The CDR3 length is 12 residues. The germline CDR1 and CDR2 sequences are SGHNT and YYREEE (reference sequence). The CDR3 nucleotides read TGTGCCAGCAGCTTCGGCGGAATCGAGCAGTACTTC. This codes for CASSFGGIEQYF.

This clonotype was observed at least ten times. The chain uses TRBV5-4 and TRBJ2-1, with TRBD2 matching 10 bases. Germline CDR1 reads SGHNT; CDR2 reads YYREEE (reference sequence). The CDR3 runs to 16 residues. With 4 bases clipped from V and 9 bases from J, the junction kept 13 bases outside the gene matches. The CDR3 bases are TGTGCCAGCAGCGCCCCGGGAAAGCGGGGGGGCGGTGAGCAGTTCTTC. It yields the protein CASSAPGKRGGGEQFF.

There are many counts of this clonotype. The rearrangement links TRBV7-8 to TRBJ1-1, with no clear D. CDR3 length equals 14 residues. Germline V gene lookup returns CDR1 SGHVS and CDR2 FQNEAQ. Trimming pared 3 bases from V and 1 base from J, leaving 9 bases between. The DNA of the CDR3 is TGTGCCAGCAGCTTGGACCCATCGAACACTGAAGCTTTCTTT. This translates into CASSLDPSNTEAFF.

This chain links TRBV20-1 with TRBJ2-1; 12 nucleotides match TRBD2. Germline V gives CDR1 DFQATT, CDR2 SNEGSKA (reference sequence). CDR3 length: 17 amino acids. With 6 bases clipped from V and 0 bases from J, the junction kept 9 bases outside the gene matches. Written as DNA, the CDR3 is TGCAGTGCGGTAGGACTAGCGGGACATAGCTCCTACAATGAGCAGTTCTTC. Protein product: CSAVGLAGHSSYNEQFF.

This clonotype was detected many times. CDR3 sequence reads: CASSQREGTGNQPQHF. The CDR3 region has the DNA TGTGCCAGCAGCCAAAGAGAAGGGACAGGAAATCAGCCCCAGCATTTT. The V and J genes are TRBV3-2 and TRBJ1-5; the DNA was not compared with TRBD1, the D call given in the table. TRBV3-2 is a documented pseudogene. This CDR3 has 16 residues.